This TCR beta chain was sequenced during a study of T-cell memory formation after mild COVID-19. Study-wide context: Largely, TCR clusters stayed within a single donor.

Trimming cost V 0 bases and J 1 base, with 10 bases left between them. This CDR3 has 15 residues. Germline values: CDR1 SGHRS, CDR2 YFSETQ. Using its own MiXCR run on the 5' RACE reads, TCRdb lists one record per CDR3 protein. The table lists tens of thousands of distinct CDR3 sequences, approximately 9% of them singletons. Overall study results and limits: Contracting clones from day 15 to 85 had balanced CD4/CD8; later expanders favoured CD4+.

In its sample, this clonotype was seen a few times. The antigen is undetermined. Sequencing was done on a sample of PBMCs or a T cell subset sorted from them (not recorded which). This sequence originates from an adult woman who had mild COVID-19 (a few samples of this study predate the infection). Cell type and time point are not known. The chain is built from TRBV5-1 and TRBJ1-1; perhaps TRBD1 as D (5 bases). The CDR3 sequence: CASSLEAGKNTEAFF. The CDR3 region has the DNA TGCGCCAGCAGCTTGGAGGCAGGGAAGAACACTGAAGCTTTCTTT.